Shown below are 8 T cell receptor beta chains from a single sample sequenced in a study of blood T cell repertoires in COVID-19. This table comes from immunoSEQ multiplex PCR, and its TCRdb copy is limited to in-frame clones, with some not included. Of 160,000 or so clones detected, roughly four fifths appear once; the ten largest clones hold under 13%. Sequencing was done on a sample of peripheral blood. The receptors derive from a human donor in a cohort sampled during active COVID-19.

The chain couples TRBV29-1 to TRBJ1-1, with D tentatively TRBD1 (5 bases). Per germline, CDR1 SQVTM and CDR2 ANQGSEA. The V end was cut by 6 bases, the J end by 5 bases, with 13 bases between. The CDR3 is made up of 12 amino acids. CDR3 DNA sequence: TGCAGCGTCATAACAGGAAATACTGAAGCTTTCTTT. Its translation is CSVITGNTEAFF. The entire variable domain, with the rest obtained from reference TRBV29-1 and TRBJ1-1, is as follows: SAVISQKPSRDICQRGTSLTIQCQVDSQVTMMFWYRQQPGQSLTLIATANQGSEATYESGFVIDKFPISRPNLTFSTLTVSNMSPEDSSIYLCSVITGNTEAFFGQGTRLTVV.

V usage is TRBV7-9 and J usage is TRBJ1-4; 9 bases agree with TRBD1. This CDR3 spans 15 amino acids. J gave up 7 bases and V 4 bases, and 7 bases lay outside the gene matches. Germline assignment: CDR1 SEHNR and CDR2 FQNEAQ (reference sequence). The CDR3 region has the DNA TGTGCCAGCAGCTATGGGGACAGGGAGGGTGAAAAACTGTTTTTT. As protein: CASSYGDREGEKLFF.

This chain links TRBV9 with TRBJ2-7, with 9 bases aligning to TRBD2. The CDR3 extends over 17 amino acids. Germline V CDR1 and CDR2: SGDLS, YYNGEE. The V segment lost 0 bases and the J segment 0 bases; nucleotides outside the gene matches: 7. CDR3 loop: CASSVGGAGGNSYEQYF. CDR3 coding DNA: TGTGCCAGCAGCGTAGGCGGAGCGGGGGGTAACTCCTACGAGCAGTACTTC.

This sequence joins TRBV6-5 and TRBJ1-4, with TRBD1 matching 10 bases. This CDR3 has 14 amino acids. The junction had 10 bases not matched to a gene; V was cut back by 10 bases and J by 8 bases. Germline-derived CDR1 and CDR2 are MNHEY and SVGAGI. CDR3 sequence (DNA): TGTGCCACCCAAGGGAGGACAGGGGGAGAAAAACTGTTTTTT. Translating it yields CATQGRTGGEKLFF.

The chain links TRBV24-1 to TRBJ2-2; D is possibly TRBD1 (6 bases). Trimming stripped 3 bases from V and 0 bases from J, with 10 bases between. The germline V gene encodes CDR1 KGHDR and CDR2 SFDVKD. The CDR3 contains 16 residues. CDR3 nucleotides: TGTGCCACCAGTGATCGGACAGTTTCGAACACCGGGGAGCTGTTTTTT. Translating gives CATSDRTVSNTGELFF.

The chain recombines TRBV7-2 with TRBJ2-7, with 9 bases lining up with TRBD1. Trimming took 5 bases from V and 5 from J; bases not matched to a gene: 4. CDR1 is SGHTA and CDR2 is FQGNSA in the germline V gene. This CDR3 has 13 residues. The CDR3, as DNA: TGTGCCAGCAGCAGGGACAGGGCTGACGAGCAGTACTTC. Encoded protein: CASSRDRADEQYF.

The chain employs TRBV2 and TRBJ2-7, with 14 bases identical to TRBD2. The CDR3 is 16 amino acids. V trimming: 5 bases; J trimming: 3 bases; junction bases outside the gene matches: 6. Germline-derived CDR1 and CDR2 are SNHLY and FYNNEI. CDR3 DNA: TGTGCCAGCAGTCCGGGACTAGCGGGAGACGACTACGAGCAGTACTTC. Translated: CASSPGLAGDDYEQYF.

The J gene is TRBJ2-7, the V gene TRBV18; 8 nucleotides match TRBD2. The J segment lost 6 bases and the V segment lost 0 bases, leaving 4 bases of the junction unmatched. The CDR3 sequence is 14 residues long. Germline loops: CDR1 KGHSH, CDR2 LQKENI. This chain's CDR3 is CASSPPGLATEQYF. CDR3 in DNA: TGTGCCAGCTCACCACCCGGACTAGCTACCGAGCAGTACTTC.